The present T cell receptor (beta chain) was sequenced within a study of graft-versus-host responses after intestinal transplantation. Germline CDR1 is MNHEY and CDR2 is SMNVEV (reference sequence). The CDR3 totals 20 residues. Trimming took 5 bases from V and 0 from J; bases not matched to a gene: 15. Here immunoSEQ multiplex PCR was the method, and the copy in TCRdb shows in-frame clones only, minus some. The sample consists of roughly 39,000 clones, roughly 95% of them appearing once. With respect to this clone: Its antigen is not known.

The V gene is TRBV27, the J gene TRBJ1-5, with TRBD1 matching over 11 bases. The sample here was unstimulated CD8+ T cells sorted from spleen or lymph node cells, taken before transplant. This clonotype originated in a human donor who was the organ donor for an intestinal transplant. The CDR3 region is CASSVSGTGGHLYSNQPQHF. The CDR3 DNA sequence: TGTGCCAGCAGTGTCTCCGGGACAGGGGGACACTTATATAGCAATCAGCCCCAGCATTTT.